This T cell receptor (beta chain) was identified in a study of CD4 and CD8 cells across lung adenocarcinoma regions. This clonotype turned up a few times. Localized lung adenocarcinoma, a non-small cell lung cancer, affected the donors. TCRdb itself ran the PCR reads through MiXCR, one entry per CDR3 protein. This table has 9,500 to 11,000 distinct CDR3 sequences, less than 70% appearing once. The length of the CDR3 is 16 residues. Germline-derived CDR1 and CDR2 are MNHEY and SVGAGI. V was clipped by 4 bases and J by 6 bases; unmatched bases: 9. This receptor was obtained from a male donor with lung adenocarcinoma. The CD4 and CD8 labels of this study may be unreliable. The chain carries TRBV6-5 and TRBJ2-2; 9 bases fit TRBD1. Sequences were obtained from CD4+ T cells from the center of a lung tumor. The CDR3: CASSFHRDRDPGELFF. The CDR3 region has the DNA TGTGCCAGCAGTTTCCACCGGGACAGGGACCCCGGGGAGCTGTTTTTT.